A selection of T cell receptor beta chains follows, all from one sample in a study of T cell changes during pregnancy in multiple sclerosis. Clones were read by immunoSEQ multiplex PCR, and TCRdb kept only the in-frame ones, dropping some. The sample shows tens of thousands of clones, 89% of them seen only once. The sequenced sample was peripheral blood, obtained in the first trimester of pregnancy. These receptors were collected from a female donor in good health, enrolled as a control in a pregnancy study. Both conserved end residues are part of each CDR3. The order of the fields is J gene, V gene, D gene, clone size, CDR3 protein, CDR3 DNA. D genes are given only for firm matches. Size is omitted from some rows. Given values are once, few, many or a class for expanded clones.

J gene: TRBJ2-1; V gene: TRBV1; D gene: -; clone size: -; CDR3 protein: CTSSQGPRWAEQFF; CDR3 DNA: TGCACCAGCAGCCAAGGACCCCGCTGGGCTGAGCAGTTCTTC
J gene: TRBJ2-7; V gene: TRBV5-1; D gene: TRBD2; clone size: few; CDR3 protein: CASSLASGSARFEQYF; CDR3 DNA: TGCGCCAGCAGCTTGGCTAGCGGGAGTGCCCGTTTCGAGCAGTACTTC
J gene: TRBJ1-2; V gene: TRBV7-9; D gene: -; clone size: -; CDR3 protein: CASSWGSSNYGYTF; CDR3 DNA: TGTGCCAGCAGCTGGGGCAGCTCTAACTATGGCTACACCTTC
J gene: TRBJ2-3; V gene: TRBV5-1; D gene: TRBD2; clone size: -; CDR3 protein: CASSVGLAGGPDTQYF; CDR3 DNA: TGCGCCAGCAGCGTCGGACTAGCGGGAGGACCAGATACGCAGTATTTT
J gene: TRBJ2-2; V gene: TRBV9; D gene: -; clone size: few; CDR3 protein: CASKEGASAGELFF; CDR3 DNA: TGTGCCAGCAAGGAGGGGGCTAGCGCCGGGGAGCTGTTTTTT
J gene: TRBJ1-2; V gene: TRBV29-1; D gene: -; clone size: -; CDR3 protein: CSVQRSGNYGYTF; CDR3 DNA: TGCAGCGTTCAGCGATCGGGTAACTATGGCTACACCTTC
J gene: TRBJ1-2; V gene: TRBV19; D gene: -; clone size: -; CDR3 protein: CASRGGRNYGYTF; CDR3 DNA: TGTGCCAGTAGGGGGGGAAGAAACTATGGCTACACCTTC
J gene: TRBJ2-3; V gene: TRBV7-2; D gene: TRBD1; clone size: -; CDR3 protein: CASSREVGQLRDTQYF; CDR3 DNA: TGTGCCAGCAGCAGAGAAGTGGGACAGTTAAGGGATACGCAGTATTTT
J gene: TRBJ1-2; V gene: TRBV10-3; D gene: -; clone size: -; CDR3 protein: CAISESTGIGYGYTF; CDR3 DNA: TGTGCCATCAGTGAGTCAACAGGCATCGGCTATGGCTACACCTTC
J gene: TRBJ2-3; V gene: TRBV19; D gene: -; clone size: -; CDR3 protein: CASSIVSGAGAGTDTQYF; CDR3 DNA: TGTGCCAGTAGTATAGTGTCAGGGGCAGGGGCTGGCACAGATACGCAGTATTTT
J gene: TRBJ2-5; V gene: TRBV6-1; D gene: -; clone size: -; CDR3 protein: CASTSVGYQETQYF; CDR3 DNA: TGTGCCAGCACCAGTGTTGGCTACCAAGAGACCCAGTACTTC
J gene: TRBJ1-2; V gene: TRBV18; D gene: TRBD1; clone size: few; CDR3 protein: CASSRGQGSANYGYTF; CDR3 DNA: TGTGCCAGCTCACGGGGACAGGGGTCCGCTAACTATGGCTACACCTTC
J gene: TRBJ2-5; V gene: TRBV18; D gene: TRBD2; clone size: -; CDR3 protein: CASSPYRTSGRAVGETQYF; CDR3 DNA: TGTGCCAGCTCACCATACAGGACTAGCGGGAGGGCCGTCGGAGAGACCCAGTACTTC
J gene: TRBJ2-3; V gene: TRBV7-2; D gene: TRBD1; clone size: -; CDR3 protein: CASSSGTGFWEDTQYF; CDR3 DNA: TGTGCCAGCAGCTCCGGGACAGGGTTTTGGGAAGATACGCAGTATTTT
J gene: TRBJ2-2; V gene: TRBV7-2; D gene: TRBD1; clone size: -; CDR3 protein: CASSFVGTATGELFF; CDR3 DNA: TGTGCCAGCAGCTTCGTTGGGACAGCCACCGGGGAGCTGTTTTTT
J gene: TRBJ2-1; V gene: TRBV6-6; D gene: -; clone size: -; CDR3 protein: CASSFPAGTSYNEQFF; CDR3 DNA: TGTGCCAGCAGTTTCCCAGCCGGGACAAGTTACAATGAGCAGTTCTTC
J gene: TRBJ1-2; V gene: TRBV5-3; D gene: -; clone size: -; CDR3 protein: CARSTDSNYGYTF; CDR3 DNA: TGTGCCAGAAGCACGGACAGCAACTATGGCTACACCTTC
J gene: TRBJ1-5; V gene: TRBV2; D gene: -; clone size: -; CDR3 protein: CASTTRGGANQPQHF; CDR3 DNA: TGTGCCAGCACCACTCGAGGGGGGGCGAATCAGCCCCAGCATTTT
J gene: TRBJ2-7; V gene: TRBV5-6; D gene: TRBD2; clone size: -; CDR3 protein: CASSPGLAYEQYF; CDR3 DNA: TGTGCCAGCAGCCCGGGACTAGCCTACGAGCAGTACTTC
J gene: TRBJ2-7; V gene: TRBV7-9; D gene: -; clone size: -; CDR3 protein: CASSLGRGGYEQYF; CDR3 DNA: TGTGCCAGCAGCTTAGGGAGGGGGGGCTACGAGCAGTACTTC
J gene: TRBJ1-6; V gene: TRBV18; D gene: TRBD1; clone size: -; CDR3 protein: CASSPDRMGPYNSPLHF; CDR3 DNA: TGTGCCAGCTCACCGGACAGGATGGGGCCCTATAATTCACCCCTCCACTTT
J gene: TRBJ1-1; V gene: TRBV6-1; D gene: -; clone size: -; CDR3 protein: CASSEARGPEAFF; CDR3 DNA: TGTGCCAGCAGTGAAGCCAGGGGTCCTGAAGCTTTCTTT
J gene: TRBJ1-1; V gene: TRBV6-5; D gene: TRBD1; clone size: -; CDR3 protein: CASSYLGQGNTEAFF; CDR3 DNA: TGTGCCAGCAGTTACTTGGGACAGGGGAACACTGAAGCTTTCTTT